Following are 12 T cell receptor beta chains from one sample sequenced in a study of control samples from healthy donors and cancer patients. Data came from immunoSEQ multiplex PCR; TCRdb stores just in-frame clones and leaves some out. The table shows 150,000 to 200,000 clones, with about 94% occurring only once. Source material: blood. The receptors were gathered from a middle-aged woman in good health.

This clone appeared a single time. The chain recombines TRBV10-3 with TRBJ1-5; D unclear. V lost 1 base to trimming and J lost 6 bases, with 16 bases between them. The CDR3 extends over 16 amino acids. Germline assignment: CDR1 ENHRY and CDR2 SYGVKD. Here the CDR3 reads CAISEYEEGMGQPQHF. The CDR3 DNA reads as TGTGCCATCAGTGAGTACGAGGAGGGAATGGGTCAGCCCCAGCATTTT.

The CDR3, as DNA: TGTGCCAGCAGCTTAGCGGATCTGTGGGGGACTGAAGCTTTCTTT. This encodes CASSLADLWGTEAFF. V usage is TRBV7-2 and J usage is TRBJ1-1; weak D call: TRBD1 (5 bases). Per germline, CDR1 SGHTA and CDR2 FQGNSA. V was cut by 0 bases and J by 5 bases, with 13 bases left in between. This CDR3 is 15 amino acids long. The full variable domain, completed using reference TRBV7-2 and TRBJ1-1, is GAGVSQSPSNKVTEKGKDVELRCDPISGHTALYWYRQSLGQGLEFLIYFQGNSAPDKSGLPSDRFSAERTGGSVSTLTIQRTQQEDSAVYLCASSLADLWGTEAFFGQGTRLTVV.

The J gene is TRBJ2-5, the V gene TRBV18; 10 bases fit TRBD2. Germline V gives CDR1 KGHSH, CDR2 LQKENI. The length of the CDR3 is 15 residues. Trimming cost V 5 bases and J 2 bases; bases outside gene matches: 5. The CDR3 sequence: CASSASGGKQETQYF. Written as DNA, the CDR3 is TGTGCCAGCTCAGCTAGCGGGGGTAAACAAGAGACCCAGTACTTC.

The chain combines TRBV4-3 with TRBJ2-2, with D unresolved. The germline gives CDR1 LGHNA, CDR2 YSLEER. The CDR3 contains 15 residues. Trimming pared 0 bases from V and 4 bases from J, leaving 9 bases between. The CDR3 region is CASSQERTFTGELFF. CDR3 in DNA: TGCGCCAGCAGCCAAGAAAGGACCTTCACCGGGGAGCTGTTTTTT.

The chain uses TRBV6-2 or TRBV6-3 and TRBJ1-1; the D gene is possibly TRBD1 (5 bases). Trimming left V 2 bases short and J 5 bases short, with 9 bases between. The V gene's germline CDR1 is MNHEY and CDR2 SVGEGT. The CDR3 consists of 13 residues. The CDR3 loop is CASSYLRGTEAFF. The CDR3 DNA reads as TGTGCCAGCAGTTACCTAAGGGGAACTGAAGCTTTCTTT.

The CDR3 region is CASSVDGDYGYTF. Written as DNA, the CDR3 is TGTGCCAGCAGCGTAGACGGGGACTATGGCTACACCTTC. This rearrangement joins TRBV9 to TRBJ1-2, with unresolved D. V was shortened by 0 bases and J by 3 bases, with 6 bases between the two germline ends. The CDR3 consists of 13 residues. CDR1 is SGDLS, CDR2 YYNGEE, per germline.

Of note for this clone: Other nucleotide sequences from this sample produce the same CDR3. The rearrangement links TRBV7-3 to TRBJ1-1; TRBD1 might be the D (5 bases). Germline V gives CDR1 SGHTA, CDR2 FQGTGA. CDR3 length: 13 residues. The V gene lost 5 bases and the J gene lost 1 base, with 8 bases spanning the gap. The CDR3 loop is CASSRDRNTEAFF. The CDR3 nucleotides are TGTGCCAGCAGCCGCGACAGGAACACTGAAGCTTTCTTT.

The chain carries TRBV2 and TRBJ1-6; the D is unclear. V lost 6 bases, J lost 7 bases, and 13 bases lay in between. Germline values: CDR1 SNHLY, CDR2 FYNNEI. The CDR3 contains 14 residues. As DNA, the CDR3 is TGTGCCAGCAGCGTCCTGCCGGCGAATTCACCCCTCCACTTT. Translated: CASSVLPANSPLHF.

Of note for this clone: Other DNA sequences of this sample code for an identical CDR3. The genes are TRBV4-3 and TRBJ2-3, with D perhaps matching TRBD2 (6 bases). CDR1 is LGHNA, CDR2 YSLEER, per germline. The CDR3 runs to 16 residues. The V and J ends lost 1 base and 6 bases respectively, with 17 bases between them. The CDR3: CASSQGGLAGTDTQYF. CDR3 DNA sequence: TGCGCCAGCAGCCAAGGAGGCCTAGCCGGGACTGATACGCAGTATTTT.

The genes are TRBV11-2 and TRBJ1-4; D is undetermined. CDR1 and CDR2 (germline): SGHAT, FQNNGV. With 3 bases removed from V and 0 bases from J, the gap between germline ends came to 8 bases. This CDR3 spans 15 amino acids. CDR3 in DNA: TGTGCCAGCAGCTTTCCCACTGCAACTAATGAAAAACTGTTTTTT. It translates to CASSFPTATNEKLFF.

The chain carries TRBV9 and TRBJ1-1; TRBD1 matches at 8 bases. Germline lookup yields CDR1 SGDLS and CDR2 YYNGEE. J gave up 0 bases and V 4 bases, and 5 bases lay outside the gene matches. The CDR3 runs 15 residues. This CDR3 reads CASSNRQGMNTEAFF. The CDR3 nucleotides read TGTGCCAGCAGCAACCGACAGGGGATGAACACTGAAGCTTTCTTT.

The chain carries TRBV7-2 and TRBJ2-7; TRBD2 might be the D (5 bases). Per germline, CDR1 SGHTA and CDR2 FQGNSA. This CDR3 has 15 residues. V lost 0 bases and J lost 2, with 11 bases in between. CDR3 DNA: TGTGCCAGCAGCTTAGCCTACGGGGAAACCTACGAGCAGTACTTC. Translation gives CASSLAYGETYEQYF.